This TCR beta chain was captured in a study of blood T cell repertoires in COVID-19. The sample holds one count of this clone. Germline V CDR1 and CDR2: LNHNV, YYDKDF (reference sequence). V gave up 0 bases and J gave up 1 base; unmatched junction bases: 4. This CDR3 comprises 16 residues. Authors' methods: Amplified reference gene primers provided the basis for estimating nucleated cell counts. Libraries were prepared by immunoSEQ multiplex PCR; TCRdb keeps only in-frame clonotypes and omits some of them. V, J and clone size are those of that table, while D and trimming were read from the DNA. Of approximately 150,000 clones listed, approximately 73% are singletons.

This sequence joins TRBV15 and TRBJ2-3, with 7 bases matching TRBD2. The origin of this receptor is a man aged 60 to 69 with acute or convalescent COVID-19. The sample comprised peripheral blood. The CDR3, as DNA: TGTGCCACCAGCAGAGATCGCCTAGCGGGCACAGATACGCAGTATTTT. Translated, it gives CATSRDRLAGTDTQYF. Looking up the rest from reference TRBV15 and TRBJ2-3 gives the full variable domain: DAMVIQNPRYQVTQFGKPVTLSCSQTLNHNVMYWYQQKSSQAPKLLFHYYDKDFNNEADTPDNFQSRRPNTSFCFLDIRSPGLGDTAMYLCATSRDRLAGTDTQYFGPGTRLTVL.